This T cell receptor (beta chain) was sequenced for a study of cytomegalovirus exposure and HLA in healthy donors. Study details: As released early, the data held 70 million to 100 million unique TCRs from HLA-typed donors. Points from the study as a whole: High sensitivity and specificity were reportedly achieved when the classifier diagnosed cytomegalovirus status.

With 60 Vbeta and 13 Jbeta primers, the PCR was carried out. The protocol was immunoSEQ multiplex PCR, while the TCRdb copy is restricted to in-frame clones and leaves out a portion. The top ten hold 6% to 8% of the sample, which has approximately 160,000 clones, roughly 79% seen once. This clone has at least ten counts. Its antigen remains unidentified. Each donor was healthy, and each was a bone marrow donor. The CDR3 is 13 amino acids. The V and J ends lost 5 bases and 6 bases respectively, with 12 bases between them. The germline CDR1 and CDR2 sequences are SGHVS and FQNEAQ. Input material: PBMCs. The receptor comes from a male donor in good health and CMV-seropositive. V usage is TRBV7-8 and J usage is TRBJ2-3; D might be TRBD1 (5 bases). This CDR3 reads CASSPPRADTQYF. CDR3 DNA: TGTGCCAGCAGCCCCCCCAGGGCGGATACGCAGTATTTT.